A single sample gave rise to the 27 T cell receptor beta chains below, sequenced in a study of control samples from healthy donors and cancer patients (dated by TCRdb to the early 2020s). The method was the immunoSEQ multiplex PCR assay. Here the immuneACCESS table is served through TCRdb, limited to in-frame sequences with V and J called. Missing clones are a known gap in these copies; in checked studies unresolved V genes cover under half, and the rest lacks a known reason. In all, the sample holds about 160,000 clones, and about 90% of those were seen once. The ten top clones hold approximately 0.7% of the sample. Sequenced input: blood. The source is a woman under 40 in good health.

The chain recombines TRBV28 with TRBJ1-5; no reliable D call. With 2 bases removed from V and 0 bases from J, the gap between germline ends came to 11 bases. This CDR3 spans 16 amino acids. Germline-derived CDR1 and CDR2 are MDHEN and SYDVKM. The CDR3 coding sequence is TGTGCCAGCAGTTTAGTGTACGGAGTTAGCAATCAGCCCCAGCATTTT. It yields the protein CASSLVYGVSNQPQHF. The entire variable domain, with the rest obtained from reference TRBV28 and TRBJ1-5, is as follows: DVKVTQSSRYLVKRTGEKVFLECVQDMDHENMFWYRQDPGLGLRLIYFSYDVKMKEKGDIPEGYSVSREKKERFSLILESASTNQTSMYLCASSLVYGVSNQPQHFGDGTRLSIL.

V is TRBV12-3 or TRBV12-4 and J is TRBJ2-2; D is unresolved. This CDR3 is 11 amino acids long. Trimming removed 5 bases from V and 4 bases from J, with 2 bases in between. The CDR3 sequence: CASSATGELFF. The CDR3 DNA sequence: TGTGCCAGCAGTGCCACCGGGGAGCTGTTTTTT.

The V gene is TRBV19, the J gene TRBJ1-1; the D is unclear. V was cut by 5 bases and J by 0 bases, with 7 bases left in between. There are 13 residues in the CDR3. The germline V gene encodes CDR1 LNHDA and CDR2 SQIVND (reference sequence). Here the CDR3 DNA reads TGTGCCAGTAGTTTTATTCTGAACACTGAAGCTTTCTTT. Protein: CASSFILNTEAFF.

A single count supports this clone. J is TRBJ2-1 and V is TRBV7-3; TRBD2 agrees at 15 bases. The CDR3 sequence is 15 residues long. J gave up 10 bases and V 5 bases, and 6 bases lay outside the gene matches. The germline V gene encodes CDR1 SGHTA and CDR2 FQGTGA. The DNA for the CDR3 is TGTGCCAGCAGCCCGGGACTAGCGGGAGGCCAGGAGCAGTTCTTC. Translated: CASSPGLAGGQEQFF.

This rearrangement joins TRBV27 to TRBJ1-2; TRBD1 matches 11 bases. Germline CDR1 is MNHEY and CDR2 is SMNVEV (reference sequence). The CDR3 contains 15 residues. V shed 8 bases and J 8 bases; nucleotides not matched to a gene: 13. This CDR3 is CASSVGGTGGRGYTF. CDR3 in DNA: TGTGCCAGCTCCGTAGGGGGGACAGGGGGAAGGGGCTACACCTTC.

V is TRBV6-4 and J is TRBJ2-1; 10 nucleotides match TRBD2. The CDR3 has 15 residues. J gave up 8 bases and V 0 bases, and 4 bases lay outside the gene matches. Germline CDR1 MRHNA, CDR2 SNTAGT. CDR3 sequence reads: CASSDSTGTSDEQFF. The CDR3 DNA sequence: TGTGCCAGCAGTGACTCGACCGGGACTAGCGATGAGCAGTTCTTC.

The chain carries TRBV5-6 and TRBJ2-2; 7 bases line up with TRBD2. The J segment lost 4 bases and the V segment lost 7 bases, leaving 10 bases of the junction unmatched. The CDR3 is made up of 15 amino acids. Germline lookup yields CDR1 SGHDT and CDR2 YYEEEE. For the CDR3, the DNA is TGTGCCAGCTCAAACCTCGGGGAGGGCACCGGGGAGCTGTTTTTT. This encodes CASSNLGEGTGELFF.

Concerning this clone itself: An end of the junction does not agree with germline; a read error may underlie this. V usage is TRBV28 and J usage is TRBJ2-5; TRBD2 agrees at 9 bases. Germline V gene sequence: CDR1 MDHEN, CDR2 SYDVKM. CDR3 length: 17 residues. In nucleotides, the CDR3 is TGTGCCCGCAGTTTTATTGGGGGGGCGGGAGGGCGGGAGACCCAGTACTTC. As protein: CARSFIGGAGGRETQYF.

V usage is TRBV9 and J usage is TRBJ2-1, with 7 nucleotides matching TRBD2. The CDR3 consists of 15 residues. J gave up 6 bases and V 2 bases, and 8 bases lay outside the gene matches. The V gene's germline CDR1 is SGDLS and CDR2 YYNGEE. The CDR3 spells CASSVSGTTINEQFF. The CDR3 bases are TGTGCCAGCAGCGTCTCCGGGACTACCATCAATGAGCAGTTCTTC.

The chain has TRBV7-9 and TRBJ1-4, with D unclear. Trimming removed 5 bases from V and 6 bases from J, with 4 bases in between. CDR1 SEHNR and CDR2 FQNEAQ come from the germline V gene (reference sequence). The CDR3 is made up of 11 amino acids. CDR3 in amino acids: CASSRDEKLFF. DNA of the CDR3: TGTGCCAGCAGCCGGGATGAAAAACTGTTTTTT.

CDR3 bases: TGTGCCAGTAGTATAAGACCGATTAATTCACCCCTCCACTTT. It translates to CASSIRPINSPLHF. The chain employs TRBV19 and TRBJ1-6; D is uncertain. This CDR3 is built from 14 residues. Germline CDR1 is LNHDA and CDR2 is SQIVND (reference sequence). V was shortened by 2 bases and J by 6 bases, with 8 bases between the two germline ends.

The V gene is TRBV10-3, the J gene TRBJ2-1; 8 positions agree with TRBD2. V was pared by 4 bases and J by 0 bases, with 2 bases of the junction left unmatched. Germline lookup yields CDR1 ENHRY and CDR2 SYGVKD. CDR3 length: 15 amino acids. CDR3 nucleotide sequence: TGTGCCATCAGTGCTCTAGCGGGCTCCTACAATGAGCAGTTCTTC. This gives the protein CAISALAGSYNEQFF.

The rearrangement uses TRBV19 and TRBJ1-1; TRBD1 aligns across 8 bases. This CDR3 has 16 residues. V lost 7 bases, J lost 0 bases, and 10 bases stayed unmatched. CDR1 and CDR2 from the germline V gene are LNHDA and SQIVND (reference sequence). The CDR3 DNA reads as TGTGCCAGTACCCCCGGGACAGGTTATATGAACACTGAAGCTTTCTTT. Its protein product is CASTPGTGYMNTEAFF. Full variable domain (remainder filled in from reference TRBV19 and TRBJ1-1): DGGITQSPKYLFRKEGQNVTLSCEQNLNHDAMYWYRQDPGQGLRLIYYSQIVNDFQKGDIAEGYSVSREKKESFPLTVTSAQKNPTAFYLCASTPGTGYMNTEAFFGQGTRLTVV.

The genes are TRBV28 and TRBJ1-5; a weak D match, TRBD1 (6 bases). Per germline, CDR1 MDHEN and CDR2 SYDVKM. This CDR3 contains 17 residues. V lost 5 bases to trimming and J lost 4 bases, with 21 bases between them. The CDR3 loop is CASSHMSPGALNQPQHF. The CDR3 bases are TGTGCCAGCAGTCATATGTCTCCGGGGGCATTAAATCAGCCCCAGCATTTT.

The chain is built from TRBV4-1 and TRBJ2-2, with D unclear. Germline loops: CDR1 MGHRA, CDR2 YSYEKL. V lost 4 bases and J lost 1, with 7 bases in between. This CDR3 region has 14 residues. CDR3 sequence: CASSPLGNTGELFF. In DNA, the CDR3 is TGCGCCAGCAGCCCCCTAGGGAACACCGGGGAGCTGTTTTTT.

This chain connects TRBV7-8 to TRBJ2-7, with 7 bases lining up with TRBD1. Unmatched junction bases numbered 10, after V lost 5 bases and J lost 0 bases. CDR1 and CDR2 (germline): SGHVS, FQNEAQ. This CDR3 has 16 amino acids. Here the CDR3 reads CASSTPTGKGSYEQYF. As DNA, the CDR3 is TGTGCCAGCAGCACACCGACAGGGAAGGGCTCCTACGAGCAGTACTTC.

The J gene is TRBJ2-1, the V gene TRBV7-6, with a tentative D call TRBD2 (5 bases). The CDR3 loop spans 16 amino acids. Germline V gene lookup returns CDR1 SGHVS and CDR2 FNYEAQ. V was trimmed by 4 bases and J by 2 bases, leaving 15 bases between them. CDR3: CASSSPLLSAYNEQFF. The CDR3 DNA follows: TGTGCCAGCAGCTCACCACTACTTAGCGCCTACAATGAGCAGTTCTTC.

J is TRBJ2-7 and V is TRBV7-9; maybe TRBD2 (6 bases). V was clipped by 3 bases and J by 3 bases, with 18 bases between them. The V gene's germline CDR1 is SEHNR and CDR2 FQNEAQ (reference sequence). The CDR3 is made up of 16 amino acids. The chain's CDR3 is CASSLGTGTLSYEQYF. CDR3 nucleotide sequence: TGTGCCAGCAGCTTGGGGACCGGGACTTTGAGCTACGAGCAGTACTTC.

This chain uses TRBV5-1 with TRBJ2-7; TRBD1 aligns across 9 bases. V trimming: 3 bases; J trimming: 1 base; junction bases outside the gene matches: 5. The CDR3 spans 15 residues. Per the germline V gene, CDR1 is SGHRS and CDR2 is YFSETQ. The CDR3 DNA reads TGCGCCAGCAGCTCGCAGACAGGGGGTTCCTACGAGCAGTACTTC. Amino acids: CASSSQTGGSYEQYF.

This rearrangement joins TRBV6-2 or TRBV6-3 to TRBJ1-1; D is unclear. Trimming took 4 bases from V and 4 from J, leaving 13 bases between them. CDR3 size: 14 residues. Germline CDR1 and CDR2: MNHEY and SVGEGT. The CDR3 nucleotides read TGTGCCAGCAGTTCTCCTCCGGTGGTCACTGAAGCTTTCTTT. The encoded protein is CASSSPPVVTEAFF.

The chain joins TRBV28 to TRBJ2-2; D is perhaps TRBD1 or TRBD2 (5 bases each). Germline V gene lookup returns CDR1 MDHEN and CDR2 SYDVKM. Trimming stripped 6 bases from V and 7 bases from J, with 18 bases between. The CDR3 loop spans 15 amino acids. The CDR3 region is CASSFPADGGGELFF. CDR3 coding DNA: TGTGCCAGCAGCTTTCCAGCGGATGGGGGCGGGGAGCTGTTTTTT.

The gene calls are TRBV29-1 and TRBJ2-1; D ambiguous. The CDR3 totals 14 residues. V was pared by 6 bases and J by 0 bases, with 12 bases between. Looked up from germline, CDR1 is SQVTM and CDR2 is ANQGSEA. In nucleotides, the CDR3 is TGCAGCGTCTCACCAGAGAGCTCCTACAATGAGCAGTTCTTC. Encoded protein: CSVSPESSYNEQFF.

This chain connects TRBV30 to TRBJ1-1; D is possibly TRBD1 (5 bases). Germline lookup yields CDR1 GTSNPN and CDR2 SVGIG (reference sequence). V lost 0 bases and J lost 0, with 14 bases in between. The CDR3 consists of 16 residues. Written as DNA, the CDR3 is TGTGCCTGGAGTGTCCAGGGTAAAACGATGAACACTGAAGCTTTCTTT. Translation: CAWSVQGKTMNTEAFF.

In DNA form, the CDR3 reads TGTGCCACGGGACAGGGGCTCTACGAGCAGTACTTC. Translating gives CATGQGLYEQYF. J is TRBJ2-7 and V is TRBV19, with 10 bases matching TRBD1. Germline assignment: CDR1 LNHDA and CDR2 SQIVND (reference sequence). The J segment lost 3 bases and the V segment lost 10 bases, leaving 3 bases of the junction unmatched. This CDR3 contains 12 residues.

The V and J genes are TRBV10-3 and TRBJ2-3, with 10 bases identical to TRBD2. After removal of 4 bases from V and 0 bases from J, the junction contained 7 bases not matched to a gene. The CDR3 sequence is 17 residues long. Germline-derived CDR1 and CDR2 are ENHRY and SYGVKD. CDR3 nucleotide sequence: TGTGCCATCAGTGGGACTAGCGGACATTCTAGCACAGATACGCAGTATTTT. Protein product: CAISGTSGHSSTDTQYF.

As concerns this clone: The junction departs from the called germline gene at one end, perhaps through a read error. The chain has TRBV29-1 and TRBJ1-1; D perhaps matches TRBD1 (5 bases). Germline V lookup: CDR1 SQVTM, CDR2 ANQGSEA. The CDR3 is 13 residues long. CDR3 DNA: TGCAGCGTTGATCGCGGGAGGGGCACTGAAGCTCTCTTT. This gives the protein CSVDRGRGTEALF.

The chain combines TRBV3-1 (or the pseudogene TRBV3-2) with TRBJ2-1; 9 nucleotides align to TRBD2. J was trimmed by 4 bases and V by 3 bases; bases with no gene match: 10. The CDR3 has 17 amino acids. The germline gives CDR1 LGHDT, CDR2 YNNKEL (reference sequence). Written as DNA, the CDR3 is TGTGCCAGCAGCCATAGCCCCGGGACTAGCATATACAATGAGCAGTTCTTC. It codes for CASSHSPGTSIYNEQFF.